This TCR beta chain was identified during a study of blood T cell repertoires in COVID-19. Study in general: The samples span acute and convalescent COVID-19 from the United States, Italy and Spain. Sample material is recorded as cDNA or gDNA derived from T cells, B-cell-depleted T cells, or PBMCs.

Germline assignment: CDR1 PRHDT and CDR2 FYEKMQ (reference sequence). This CDR3 has 15 residues. Trimming left V 6 bases short and J 2 bases short, with 17 bases between. In the original analysis: Quantification of nucleated cells was approximated via reference gene primer amplification. Produced via immunoSEQ multiplex PCR; TCRdb's table is partial and in-frame only. V, J and clone size are those of that table, while D and trimming were read from the DNA. The sample yields 150,000 to 200,000 clones, 89% seen once. Source material: peripheral blood. This clonotype originated in a young man who had recovered from COVID-19. V gene TRBV13 combines with J gene TRBJ2-7, with a tentative D call TRBD1 (6 bases). CDR3 sequence: CASRLSRDNAYEQYF. The CDR3 nucleotides read TGTGCCAGCAGGTTGTCCCGGGACAACGCCTACGAGCAGTACTTC.